This entry lists 15 T cell receptor beta chains sequenced from one sample in a study of blood T cells in healthy people across ages. Together with a sample-barcoded 5' primer, a J-beta primer mix was included in a second PCR lasting about 7 to 12 cycles. TCRdb passed the 5' RACE reads through MiXCR, listing each CDR3 protein once. The table shows fewer than 1,200,000 distinct CDR3 sequences, with roughly a quarter occurring only once. These data also featured in a second study, about T cells of mothers and their children.

Sequences were obtained from blood. These receptor sequences come from a girl aged 2 to 9 in good health.

The chain employs TRBV6-2 or TRBV6-3 and TRBJ2-2, with 8 bases matching TRBD1. With V trimmed by 6 bases and J by 4 bases, 7 bases remained unmatched. Looked up from germline, CDR1 is MNHEY and CDR2 is SVGEGT. The CDR3 contains 15 residues. The CDR3 DNA sequence: TGTGCCAGCAGACCCGGACAGGGTGGCACCGGGGAGCTGTTTTTT. It translates to CASRPGQGGTGELFF.

This clonotype has just a few counts. The V gene is TRBV29-1, the J gene TRBJ1-1, with D possibly TRBD1 on 6 matching bases. The ends were cut back, 4 bases at V and 5 bases at J, with 11 bases in the middle. The CDR3 consists of 12 residues. Germline CDR1 is SQVTM and CDR2 is ANQGSEA. The CDR3 loop is CSVGGRGTEAFF. The CDR3 DNA sequence: TGCAGCGTTGGGGGGCGCGGGACTGAAGCTTTCTTT. Full variable domain (missing parts from reference TRBV29-1 and TRBJ1-1): SAVISQKPSRDICQRGTSLTIQCQVDSQVTMMFWYRQQPGQSLTLIATANQGSEATYESGFVIDKFPISRPNLTFSTLTVSNMSPEDSSIYLCSVGGRGTEAFFGQGTRLTVV.

This clonotype was counted only a few times. The chain combines TRBV7-3 with TRBJ2-1; maybe TRBD2 (7 bases). The CDR3 runs 15 residues. Trimming shortened V by 4 bases and J by 7 bases, and 17 bases separated the two germline ends. Looked up from germline, CDR1 is SGHTA and CDR2 is FQGTGA. CDR3 protein: CASSWGPGGINEQFF. The DNA for the CDR3 is TGTGCCAGCAGCTGGGGGCCGGGGGGCATTAATGAGCAGTTCTTC.

This clonotype has just a few counts. The chain couples TRBV28 to TRBJ2-7; 9 nucleotides line up with TRBD1. V gave up 2 bases and J gave up 2 bases; unmatched junction bases: 4. The CDR3 has 15 amino acids. The germline CDR1 and CDR2 sequences are MDHEN and SYDVKM. CDR3 sequence: CASSLEDRGPYEQYF. The CDR3 DNA sequence: TGTGCCAGCAGTTTAGAGGACAGGGGACCCTACGAGCAGTACTTC.

A few counts support this clonotype. The genes are TRBV24-1 and TRBJ2-5; TRBD2 agrees at 11 bases. The closer fit of TRBJ2-1 to the DNA end suggests the J call may be wrong. The CDR3 has 14 residues. The germline CDR1 and CDR2 sequences are KGHDR and SFDVKD. CDR3 in amino acids: CATSEGLAAGEQFF. CDR3 DNA sequence: TGTGCCACCAGTGAGGGACTAGCGGCTGGTGAGCAGTTCTTC.

This clonotype was seen only a few times. The chain recombines TRBV27 with TRBJ1-1; D is unclear. Germline V gene lookup returns CDR1 MNHEY and CDR2 SMNVEV (reference sequence). Trimming pared 3 bases from V and 1 base from J, leaving 12 bases between. The CDR3 is 15 amino acids. The CDR3, as DNA: TGTGCCAGCAGTTTTATCAGGCTTCAGAACACTGAAGCTTTCTTT. Translation: CASSFIRLQNTEAFF.

The chain uses TRBV29-1 and TRBJ2-3; D unclear. Germline V CDR1 and CDR2: SQVTM, ANQGSEA. This CDR3 spans 14 amino acids. The V gene lost 4 bases and the J gene lost 0 bases, with 11 bases spanning the gap. CDR3 amino acids: CSVVGSTSTDTQYF. CDR3 nucleotides: TGCAGCGTTGTAGGCAGCACCAGCACAGATACGCAGTATTTT.

This clonotype was counted a few times. The chain carries TRBV29-1 and TRBJ2-1, with 11 bases fitting TRBD2. J lost 6 bases, V lost 4 bases, and 2 bases had no gene match. Germline values: CDR1 SQVTM, CDR2 ANQGSEA. The CDR3 is 13 residues long. The CDR3 bases are TGCAGCGTTGGGACTAGCGGGTCCAATGAGCAGTTCTTC. This codes for CSVGTSGSNEQFF.

Only a few counts were recorded for this clonotype. The chain combines TRBV10-3 with TRBJ2-1; 7 bases fit TRBD1. J lost 7 bases, V lost 3 bases, and 9 bases had no gene match. CDR1 is ENHRY and CDR2 is SYGVKD in the germline V gene. CDR3 length: 15 amino acids. The CDR3 DNA is TGTGCCATCAGTGACAGGGGGACCCCTGGGAATGAGCAGTTCTTC. It codes for CAISDRGTPGNEQFF.

A word on this clonotype: This may come from a read error, since a much larger clone is one base off. The chain recombines TRBV7-2 with TRBJ2-3; the match to TRBD2 covers 15 bases. The CDR3 is 15 amino acids. Looked up from germline, CDR1 is SGHTA and CDR2 is FQGNSA. The CDR3 spells CAGSWTSGGADTQYF. CDR3 nucleotide sequence: TGTGCCGGCAGCTGGACTAGCGGGGGGGCAGATACGCAGTATTTT.

The chain combines TRBV7-9 with TRBJ2-1; TRBD2 agrees at 9 bases. The CDR3 covers 16 residues. Trimming at V came to 4 bases and at J to 5 bases, leaving 9 bases not matched to a gene. Germline V CDR1 and CDR2: SEHNR, FQNEAQ (reference sequence). The CDR3 sequence is CASSSTGTSRDNEQFF. DNA for the CDR3: TGTGCCAGCAGCTCCACCGGGACTAGCCGAGACAATGAGCAGTTCTTC.

The V gene is TRBV7-6, the J gene TRBJ2-5, with D unresolved. The length of the CDR3 is 14 residues. The V gene's germline CDR1 is SGHVS and CDR2 FNYEAQ. V lost 5 bases and J 1 base, leaving 11 bases between the germline ends. CDR3 in amino acids: CASSPLVGQETQYF. For the CDR3, the DNA is TGTGCCAGCAGCCCCCTTGTTGGCCAAGAGACCCAGTACTTC.

The table lists this clonotype with a few counts. The chain employs TRBV6-6 and TRBJ2-7; 7 bases line up with TRBD2. CDR1 and CDR2 (germline): MNHNY, SVGAGI (reference sequence). The CDR3 length is 14 residues. Germline trimming cut 7 bases from V and 0 bases from J; bases unmatched to any gene: 6. The CDR3 bases are TGTGCCAGCAACCGAGGGGAGGGCTCCTACGAGCAGTACTTC. It codes for CASNRGEGSYEQYF.

J is TRBJ1-1 and V is TRBV28; the D is unclear. The V end was cut by 7 bases, the J end by 1 base, with 13 bases between. This CDR3 has 14 amino acids. Germline-derived CDR1 and CDR2 are MDHEN and SYDVKM. CDR3 nucleotides: TGTGCCAGCACCTATTTAGGGTCGAACACTGAAGCTTTCTTT. Protein product: CASTYLGSNTEAFF. The variable domain in full, with the rest retrieved from reference TRBV28 and TRBJ1-1, is DVKVTQSSRYLVKRTGEKVFLECVQDMDHENMFWYRQDPGLGLRLIYFSYDVKMKEKGDIPEGYSVSREKKERFSLILESASTNQTSMYLCASTYLGSNTEAFFGQGTRLTVV.

This clonotype was counted a few times. The chain links TRBV20-1 to TRBJ2-3, with TRBD2 matching 11 bases. The CDR3 is made up of 17 amino acids. With V trimmed by 1 base and J by 1 base, 7 bases remained unmatched. CDR1 and CDR2 (germline): DFQATT, SNEGSKA (reference sequence). The CDR3: CSARAAELAGGTDTQYF. The CDR3 region has the DNA TGCAGTGCTAGAGCGGCTGAACTAGCGGGGGGCACAGATACGCAGTATTTT.